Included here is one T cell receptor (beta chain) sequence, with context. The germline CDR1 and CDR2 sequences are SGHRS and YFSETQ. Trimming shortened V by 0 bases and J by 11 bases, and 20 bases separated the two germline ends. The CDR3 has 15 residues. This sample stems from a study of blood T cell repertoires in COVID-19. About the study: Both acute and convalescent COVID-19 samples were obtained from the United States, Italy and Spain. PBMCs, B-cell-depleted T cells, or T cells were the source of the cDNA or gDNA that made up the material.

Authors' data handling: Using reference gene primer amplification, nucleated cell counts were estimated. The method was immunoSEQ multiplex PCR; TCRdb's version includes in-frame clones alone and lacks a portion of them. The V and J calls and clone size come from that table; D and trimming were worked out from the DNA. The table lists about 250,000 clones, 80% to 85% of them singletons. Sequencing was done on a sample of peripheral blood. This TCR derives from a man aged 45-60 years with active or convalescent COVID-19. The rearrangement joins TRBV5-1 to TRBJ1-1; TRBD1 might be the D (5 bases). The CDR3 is CASSLDGQGSRPAFF. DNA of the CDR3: TGCGCCAGCAGCTTGGATGGTCAGGGTTCCCGTCCGGCTTTCTTT.